These T cell receptor beta chains were read from a single sample in a study of T cell changes during pregnancy in multiple sclerosis. TCRdb keeps only in-frame clones here, not all; method: immunoSEQ multiplex PCR. The sample carries fewer than 70,000 clones, 80% to 95% recorded once. The sequences come from CD8+ T cells from peripheral blood mononuclear cells, collected in the third trimester of pregnancy. All receptors derive from a female donor in good health, enrolled as a control in a pregnancy study. The CDR3 runs from the conserved cysteine through the conserved F or W. D genes are given only for firm matches. Clone size appears in some rows only: once, few, many, or a class for an expanded clone.

TRBJ1-1 | . | . | 17 | TRBV4-3 | CASSQVGGRELNTEAFF | TGCGCCAGCAGCCAAGTGGGAGGGAGAGAGCTGAACACTGAAGCTTTCTTT
TRBJ1-2 | . | . | 14 | TRBV30 | CAWRRDPGDYGYTF | TGTGCCTGGCGACGGGACCCGGGGGACTATGGCTACACCTTC
TRBJ2-7 | . | . | 14 | TRBV30 | CAWSIGSGSHEQYF | TGTGCCTGGAGTATAGGGTCGGGAAGCCACGAGCAGTACTTC
TRBJ1-1 | TRBD1 | . | 14 | TRBV19 | CASSETGVWTEAFF | TGTGCCAGTAGTGAGACAGGGGTTTGGACTGAAGCTTTCTTT
TRBJ2-1 | TRBD2 | . | 15 | TRBV27 | CASSLIAGGLNEQFF | TGTGCCAGCAGTTTAATCGCGGGGGGCCTTAACGAGCAGTTCTTC
TRBJ2-5 | TRBD1 | . | 15 | TRBV7-2 | CASSPPTGGVETQYF | TGTGCCAGCAGCCCGCCTACAGGGGGCGTAGAGACCCAGTACTTC
TRBJ1-2 | . | . | 15 | TRBV30 | CAWSGETPESYGYTF | TGTGCCTGGAGTGGAGAGACACCCGAAAGCTATGGCTACACCTTC
TRBJ2-1 | TRBD2 | . | 15 | TRBV6-5 | CASTQLAGGNNEQFF | TGTGCCAGCACCCAACTAGCGGGGGGGAACAATGAGCAGTTCTTC
TRBJ2-7 | TRBD1 | once | 15 | TRBV6-6 | CASSYLARGNYEQYF | TGTGCCAGCAGTTACTTGGCCAGGGGGAACTACGAGCAGTACTTC
TRBJ2-7 | . | . | 14 | TRBV11-2 | CASSLDAQAYEQYF | TGTGCCAGCAGCTTAGACGCGCAGGCCTACGAGCAGTACTTC
TRBJ2-7 | TRBD1 | . | 17 | TRBV19 | CASSPPPGTGNSYEQYF | TGTGCCAGTAGTCCACCCCCAGGGACAGGGAATTCCTACGAGCAGTACTTC
TRBJ1-5 | . | . | 17 | TRBV5-1 | CASSAQPGDYSNQPQHF | TGCGCCAGCAGCGCCCAGCCAGGGGACTATAGCAATCAGCCCCAGCATTTT
TRBJ2-7 | . | . | 12 | TRBV5-5 | CASIPVPYEQYF | TGTGCCAGCATTCCAGTTCCCTACGAGCAGTACTTC
TRBJ2-2 | . | . | 14 | TRBV10-3 | CAISVTANTGELFF | TGTGCCATCAGTGTAACGGCGAACACCGGGGAGCTGTTTTTT
TRBJ1-3 | TRBD1 | . | 15 | TRBV30 | CAWSDRGGSGNTIYF | TGTGCCTGGAGTGACAGGGGAGGCTCTGGAAACACCATATATTTT
TRBJ2-5 | TRBD2 | . | 18 | TRBV12-5 | CASALGTSGGPTVETQYF | TGTGCTAGTGCCCTAGGGACTAGCGGGGGCCCAACGGTCGAGACCCAGTACTTC
TRBJ2-7 | . | . | 12 | TRBV6-6 | CASRDRMREQYF | TGTGCCAGCAGAGACCGGATGAGGGAGCAGTACTTC
TRBJ1-2 | TRBD1 | . | 15 | TRBV10-2 | CASREDRGNNYGYTF | TGCGCCAGCAGGGAGGACAGGGGGAACAACTATGGCTACACCTTC
TRBJ1-1 | . | once | 11 | TRBV30 | CAWSPYTEAFF | TGTGCCTGGAGTCCGTACACTGAAGCTTTCTTT
TRBJ2-5 | TRBD2 | once | 15 | TRBV7-9 | CASSLLTSGEETQYF | TGTGCCAGCAGCTTGCTGACTAGCGGGGAAGAGACCCAGTACTTC
TRBJ1-2 | . | once | 13 | TRBV4-1 | CASSQGLPYGYTF | TGCGCCAGCAGCCAAGGGCTGCCCTATGGCTACACCTTC
TRBJ2-6 | . | . | 15 | TRBV7-9 | CASSFRTAGANVLTF | TGTGCCAGCAGCTTTAGGACAGCCGGGGCCAACGTCCTGACTTTC
TRBJ1-1 | . | . | 14 | TRBV5-4 | CASHKTGTNTEAFF | TGTGCCAGCCATAAAACAGGGACGAACACTGAAGCTTTCTTT
TRBJ2-5 | . | . | 13 | TRBV27 | CASSYAGPETQYF | TGTGCCAGCAGTTACGCAGGTCCGGAGACCCAGTACTTC
TRBJ1-1 | . | . | 12 | TRBV7-3 | CASSAEGVEAFF | TGTGCCAGCAGCGCCGAGGGGGTTGAAGCTTTCTTT
TRBJ2-5 | . | . | 14 | TRBV13 | CASSPPRSQETQYF | TGTGCCAGCAGCCCCCCTAGGTCTCAAGAGACCCAGTACTTC
TRBJ1-4 | TRBD1 | . | 16 | TRBV18 | CASSPRGTGENEKLFF | TGTGCCAGCTCACCACGAGGGACAGGGGAGAATGAAAAACTGTTTTTT
TRBJ2-2 | TRBD1 | . | 16 | TRBV12-5 | CASGLPDRANTGELFF | TGTGCTAGTGGTTTACCGGACAGGGCGAACACCGGGGAGCTGTTTTTT
TRBJ2-1 | . | once | 14 | TRBV5-6 | CASSPSTGVNEQFF | TGTGCCAGCAGCCCCTCGACAGGAGTAAATGAGCAGTTCTTC
TRBJ1-1 | . | . | 13 | TRBV27 | CASSRFMNTEAFF | TGTGCCAGCAGCAGATTTATGAACACTGAAGCTTTCTTT
TRBJ2-7 | TRBD1 | . | 16 | TRBV19 | CASSWGPGQGQPEQYF | TGTGCCAGTAGCTGGGGACCGGGACAGGGTCAGCCCGAGCAGTACTTC
TRBJ1-5 | . | . | 14 | TRBV27 | CASMEGLGNQPQHF | TGTGCCAGCATGGAGGGTCTGGGCAATCAGCCCCAGCATTTT
TRBJ2-2 | . | . | 14 | TRBV6-6 | CASSFHRSTGELFF | TGTGCCAGCAGTTTCCACAGGAGCACCGGGGAGCTGTTTTTT
TRBJ2-5 | TRBD1 | . | 15 | TRBV5-6 | CASHSLTGGRETQYF | TGTGCCAGCCACAGTTTAACAGGGGGCAGAGAGACCCAGTACTTC
TRBJ2-7 | TRBD2 | . | 14 | TRBV7-3 | CASSYSGTVYEQYF | TGTGCCAGCAGCTATAGCGGGACGGTCTACGAGCAGTACTTC
TRBJ2-1 | . | . | 13 | TRBV27 | CASSLSADNEQFF | TGTGCCAGCAGTTTATCGGCAGACAATGAGCAGTTCTTC
TRBJ1-2 | . | . | 13 | TRBV9 | CASSEGAVYGYTF | TGTGCCAGCAGCGAAGGGGCAGTCTATGGCTACACCTTC
TRBJ2-7 | TRBD2 | . | 14 | TRBV13 | CASSSGGAIYEQYF | TGTGCCAGCAGCAGCGGGGGGGCCATCTACGAGCAGTACTTC
TRBJ2-7 | TRBD1 | . | 15 | TRBV10-3 | CAISEEETGGHEQYF | TGTGCCATCAGTGAGGAAGAGACAGGGGGGCACGAGCAGTACTTC
TRBJ1-2 | TRBD1 | . | 11 | TRBV10-3 | CAIDQGGGYTF | TGTGCCATCGACCAGGGGGGTGGCTACACCTTC
TRBJ1-2 | . | once | 14 | TRBV6-5 | CASSSETENYGYTF | TGTGCCAGCAGTTCGGAGACAGAAAACTATGGCTACACCTTC
TRBJ1-2 | TRBD1 | . | 13 | TRBV4-3 | CASSQRTGDGYTF | TGCGCCAGCAGCCAAAGGACAGGGGACGGCTACACCTTC
TRBJ1-1 | TRBD1 | . | 13 | TRBV6-5 | CASSHMTGTEAFF | TGTGCCAGCAGTCATATGACAGGGACTGAAGCTTTCTTT
TRBJ2-5 | TRBD2 | . | 19 | TRBV15 | CATSRVPPRLAGRQETQYF | TGTGCCACCAGCAGAGTCCCACCAAGACTAGCGGGCCGCCAAGAGACCCAGTACTTC
TRBJ2-2 | . | . | 15 | TRBV5-5 | CASSFRRVNTGELFF | TGTGCCAGCAGCTTCAGGCGGGTAAACACCGGGGAGCTGTTTTTT
TRBJ2-7 | TRBD2 | . | 15 | TRBV15 | CATSRVAGGSNEQYF | TGTGCCACCAGCAGAGTAGCGGGGGGAAGCAACGAGCAGTACTTC
TRBJ1-2 | TRBD1 | . | 15 | TRBV15 | CATSRYSGTDYGYTF | TGTGCCACCAGCAGATACTCCGGGACAGACTATGGCTACACCTTC
TRBJ2-5 | . | . | 15 | TRBV5-6 | CASSLLRGIQETQYF | TGTGCCAGCAGCTTGTTGCGGGGCATCCAAGAGACCCAGTACTTC
TRBJ1-5 | TRBD1 | . | 19 | TRBV27 | CASSSGQGGSPNVGQPQHF | TGTGCCAGCAGTTCGGGACAGGGGGGGTCCCCAAACGTTGGTCAGCCCCAGCATTTT
TRBJ2-5 | TRBD2 | . | 14 | TRBV2 | CAIHGGGYQETQYF | TGTGCCATACATGGGGGGGGGTACCAAGAGACCCAGTACTTC